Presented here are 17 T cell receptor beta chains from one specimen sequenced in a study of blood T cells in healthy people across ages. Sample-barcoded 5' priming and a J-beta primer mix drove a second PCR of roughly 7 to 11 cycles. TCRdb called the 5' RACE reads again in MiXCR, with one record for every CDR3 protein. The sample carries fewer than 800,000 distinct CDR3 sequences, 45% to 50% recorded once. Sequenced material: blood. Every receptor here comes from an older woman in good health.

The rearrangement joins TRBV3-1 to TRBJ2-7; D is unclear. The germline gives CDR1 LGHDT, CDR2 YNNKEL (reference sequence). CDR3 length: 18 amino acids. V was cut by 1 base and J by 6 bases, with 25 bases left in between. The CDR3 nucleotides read TGTGCCAGCAGCCAAGCTCCTGGCAGAGCGCTCCTGGCCGTCGAGCAGTACTTC. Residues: CASSQAPGRALLAVEQYF.

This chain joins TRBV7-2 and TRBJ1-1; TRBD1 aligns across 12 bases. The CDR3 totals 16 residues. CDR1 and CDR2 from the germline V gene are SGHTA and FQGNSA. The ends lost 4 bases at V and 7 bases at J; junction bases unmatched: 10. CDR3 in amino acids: CASSSTPGTGGFEAFF. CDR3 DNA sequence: TGTGCCAGCAGCTCCACCCCCGGGACAGGGGGCTTTGAAGCTTTCTTT.

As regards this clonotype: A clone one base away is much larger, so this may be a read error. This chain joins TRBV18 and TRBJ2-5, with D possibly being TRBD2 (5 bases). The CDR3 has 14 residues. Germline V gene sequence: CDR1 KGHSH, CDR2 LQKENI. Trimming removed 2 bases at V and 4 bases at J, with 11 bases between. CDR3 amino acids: CASSPVARRETQYF. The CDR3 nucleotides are TGTGCCAGCTCACCAGTAGCGCGCCGAGAGACCCAGTACTTC.

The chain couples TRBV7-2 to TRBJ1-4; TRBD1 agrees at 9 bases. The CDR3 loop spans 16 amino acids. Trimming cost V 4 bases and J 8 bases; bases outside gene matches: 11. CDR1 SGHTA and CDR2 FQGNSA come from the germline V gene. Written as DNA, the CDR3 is TGTGCCAGCAGCTCTAAAACAGGGGGCCCTGGGGAAAAACTGTTTTTT. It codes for CASSSKTGGPGEKLFF.

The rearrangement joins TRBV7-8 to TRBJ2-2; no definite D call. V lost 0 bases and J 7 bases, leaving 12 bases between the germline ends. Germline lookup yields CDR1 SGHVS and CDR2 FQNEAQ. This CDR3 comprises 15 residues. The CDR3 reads CASSLALPGVGELFF. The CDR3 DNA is TGTGCCAGCAGCTTAGCGCTTCCAGGCGTCGGGGAGCTGTTTTTT.

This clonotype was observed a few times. CDR3 DNA sequence: TGTGCCAGCAGCTTAGCGGGGGGAACAGTCAATGAGCAGTTCTTC. Residues: CASSLAGGTVNEQFF. V and J are TRBV7-6 and TRBJ2-1; maybe TRBD2 (6 bases). Trimming cost V 0 bases and J 6 bases, with 12 bases left between them. The length of the CDR3 is 15 residues. The germline V gene has CDR1 SGHVS and CDR2 FNYEAQ.

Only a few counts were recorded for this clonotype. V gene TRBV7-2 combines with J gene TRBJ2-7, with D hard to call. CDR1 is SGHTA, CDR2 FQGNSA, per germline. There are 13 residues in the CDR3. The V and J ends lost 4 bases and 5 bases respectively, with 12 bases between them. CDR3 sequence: CASSYNTLNEQYF. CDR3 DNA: TGTGCCAGCAGCTACAACACCCTCAACGAGCAGTACTTC.

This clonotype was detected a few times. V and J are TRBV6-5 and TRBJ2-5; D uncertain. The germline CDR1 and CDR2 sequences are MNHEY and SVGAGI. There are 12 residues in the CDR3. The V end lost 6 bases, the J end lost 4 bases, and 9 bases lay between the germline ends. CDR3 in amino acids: CASRNRGETQYF. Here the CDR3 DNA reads TGTGCCAGCAGAAACCGAGGAGAGACCCAGTACTTC.

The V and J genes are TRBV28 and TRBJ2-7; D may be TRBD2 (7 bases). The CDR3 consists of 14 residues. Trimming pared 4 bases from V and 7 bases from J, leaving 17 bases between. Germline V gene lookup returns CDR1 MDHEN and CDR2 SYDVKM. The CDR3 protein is CASSCRGARLEQYF. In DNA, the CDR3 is TGTGCCAGCAGTTGTCGGGGGGCCCGTTTGGAGCAGTACTTC.

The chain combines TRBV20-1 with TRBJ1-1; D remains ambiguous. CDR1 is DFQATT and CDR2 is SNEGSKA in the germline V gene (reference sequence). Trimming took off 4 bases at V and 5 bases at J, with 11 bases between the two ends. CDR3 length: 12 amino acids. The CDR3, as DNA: TGCAGTGCTAAGTACGGCGGAACTGAAGCTTTCTTT. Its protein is CSAKYGGTEAFF.

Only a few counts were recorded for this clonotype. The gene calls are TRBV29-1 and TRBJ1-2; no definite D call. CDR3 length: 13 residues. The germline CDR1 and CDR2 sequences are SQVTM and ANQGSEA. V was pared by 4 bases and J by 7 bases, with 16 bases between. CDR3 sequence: CSVGETGKGGYTF. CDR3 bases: TGCAGCGTTGGGGAGACCGGAAAGGGTGGCTACACCTTC.

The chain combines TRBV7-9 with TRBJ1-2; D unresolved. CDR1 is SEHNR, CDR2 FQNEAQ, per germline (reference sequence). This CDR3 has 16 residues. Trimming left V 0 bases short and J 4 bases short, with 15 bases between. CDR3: CASSLAAPDIAYGYTF. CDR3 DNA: TGTGCCAGCAGCTTAGCGGCACCCGACATCGCCTATGGCTACACCTTC.

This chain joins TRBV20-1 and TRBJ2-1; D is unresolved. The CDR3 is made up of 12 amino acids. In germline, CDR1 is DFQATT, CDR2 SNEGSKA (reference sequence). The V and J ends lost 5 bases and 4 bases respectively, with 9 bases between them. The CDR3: CSAPSDYNEQFF. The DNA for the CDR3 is TGCAGTGCTCCGAGCGATTACAATGAGCAGTTCTTC.

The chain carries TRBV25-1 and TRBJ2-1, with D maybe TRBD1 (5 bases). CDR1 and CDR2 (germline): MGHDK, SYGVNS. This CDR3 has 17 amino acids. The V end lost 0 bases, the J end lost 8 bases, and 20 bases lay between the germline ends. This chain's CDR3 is CASSEYGHESLRDEQFF. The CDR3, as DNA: TGTGCCAGCAGTGAATATGGACACGAATCGCTTAGGGATGAGCAGTTCTTC. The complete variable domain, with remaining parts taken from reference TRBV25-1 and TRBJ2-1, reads EADIYQTPRYLVIGTGKKITLECSQTMGHDKMYWYQQDPGMELHLIHYSYGVNSTEKGDLSSESTVSRIRTEHFPLTLESARPSHTSQYLCASSEYGHESLRDEQFFGPGTRLTVL.

CDR3 coding DNA: TGTGCCAGCAGTTACCCATCGACAGAGACCATTCAGTACTTC. Protein product: CASSYPSTETIQYF. This chain joins TRBV6-2 or TRBV6-3 and TRBJ2-4, with a possible D match to TRBD1 (5 bases). CDR1 and CDR2 from the germline V gene are MNHEY and SVGEGT. This CDR3 comprises 14 residues. V lost 2 bases and J 9 bases, leaving 14 bases between the germline ends.

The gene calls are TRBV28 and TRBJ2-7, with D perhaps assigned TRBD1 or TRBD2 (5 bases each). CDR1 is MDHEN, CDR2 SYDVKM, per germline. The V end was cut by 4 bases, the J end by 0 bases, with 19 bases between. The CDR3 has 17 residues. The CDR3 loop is CASSYSGALVSSYEQYF. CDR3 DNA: TGTGCCAGCAGTTACTCCGGGGCCCTAGTAAGCTCCTACGAGCAGTACTTC.

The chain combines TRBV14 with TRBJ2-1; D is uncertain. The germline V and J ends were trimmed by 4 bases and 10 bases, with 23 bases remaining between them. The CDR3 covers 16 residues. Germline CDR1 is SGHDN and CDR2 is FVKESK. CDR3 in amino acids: CASSPWLGQISGEQFF. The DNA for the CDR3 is TGTGCCAGCAGCCCTTGGTTGGGCCAGATATCTGGCGAGCAGTTCTTC.